This section outlines one T cell receptor beta chain sequence together with its context. The antigen remains undetermined. Time point specified: after dendritic cell vaccination, including at tumor progression/relapse. Blood PBMC samples: pre-vaccination, two weeks post third vaccination, and at tumor progression. The CDR3 contains 15 residues. V shed 5 bases, J shed 3 bases, and the junction held 4 bases outside the gene matches. CDR1 MGHRA and CDR2 YSYEKL come from the germline V gene. Generated by immunoSEQ multiplex PCR, the TCRdb table keeps only in-frame clones and is missing some. The sample yields about 100,000 clones, roughly 80% seen once. The sample comes from a study of glioma-infiltrating T cells after dendritic cell vaccination. Whole-study results and caveats: Patients with more pretreatment TILs had longer time to progression and survival. Few patients contributed both blood and tumor specimens. Higher TCR clonality did not directly relate to longer survival.

This sample comprised blood, obtained after dendritic cell vaccination. The gene calls are TRBV4-1 and TRBJ1-4, with 9 bases aligning to TRBD1. This clonotype was obtained from a human donor with glioblastoma. In DNA form, the CDR3 reads TGCGCCAGCAGCAACCACAGGGGGCCTAATGAAAAACTGTTTTTT. Its translation is CASSNHRGPNEKLFF.